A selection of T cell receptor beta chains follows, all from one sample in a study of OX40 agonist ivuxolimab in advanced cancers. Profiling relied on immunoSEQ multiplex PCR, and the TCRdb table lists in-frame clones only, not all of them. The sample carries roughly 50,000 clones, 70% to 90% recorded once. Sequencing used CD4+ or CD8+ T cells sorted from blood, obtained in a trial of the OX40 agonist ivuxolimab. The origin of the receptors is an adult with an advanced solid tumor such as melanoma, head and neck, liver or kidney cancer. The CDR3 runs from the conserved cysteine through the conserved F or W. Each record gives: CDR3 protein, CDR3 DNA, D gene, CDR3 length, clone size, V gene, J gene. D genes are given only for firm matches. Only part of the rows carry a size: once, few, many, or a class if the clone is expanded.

CDR3aa: CASSKGRRGLGTQYF; CDR3nt: TGTGCCAGCAGCAAAGGTAGGCGGGGGCTGGGGACCCAGTACTTC; d_gene: -; len: 15; abundance: -; v_gene: TRBV21-1; j_gene: TRBJ2-5
CDR3aa: CASSLRTSGSNEQFF; CDR3nt: TGTGCCAGCAGTCTTCGGACTAGCGGGAGTAATGAGCAGTTCTTC; d_gene: TRBD2; len: 15; abundance: -; v_gene: TRBV27; j_gene: TRBJ2-1
CDR3aa: CASSFLYEQYF; CDR3nt: TGTGCCAGCAGTTTTCTCTACGAGCAGTACTTC; d_gene: -; len: 11; abundance: -; v_gene: TRBV28; j_gene: TRBJ2-7
CDR3aa: CASSPWTGMNTEAFF; CDR3nt: TGTGCCAGCAGTCCCTGGACAGGAATGAACACTGAAGCTTTCTTT; d_gene: TRBD1; len: 15; abundance: -; v_gene: TRBV6-5; j_gene: TRBJ1-1
CDR3aa: CASSPTRKDTDTQYF; CDR3nt: TGCGCCAGCAGCCCGACTCGGAAAGACACAGATACGCAGTATTTT; d_gene: -; len: 15; abundance: -; v_gene: TRBV4-1; j_gene: TRBJ2-3
CDR3aa: CASSEPSGSTYNEQFF; CDR3nt: TGTGCCAGCAGTGAACCTAGCGGGTCTACCTACAATGAGCAGTTCTTC; d_gene: TRBD2; len: 16; abundance: few; v_gene: TRBV2; j_gene: TRBJ2-1
CDR3aa: CATSSQYNEQFF; CDR3nt: TGTGCCACCAGCAGCCAGTACAATGAGCAGTTCTTC; d_gene: -; len: 12; abundance: -; v_gene: TRBV15; j_gene: TRBJ2-1
CDR3aa: CSVIAQGGEAFF; CDR3nt: TGCAGCGTCATCGCACAGGGAGGCGAAGCTTTCTTT; d_gene: -; len: 12; abundance: few; v_gene: TRBV29-1; j_gene: TRBJ1-1
CDR3aa: CASSLSYGASSYEQYF; CDR3nt: TGTGCCAGCAGTTTATCGTATGGCGCCAGCTCCTACGAGCAGTACTTC; d_gene: -; len: 16; abundance: -; v_gene: TRBV27; j_gene: TRBJ2-7
CDR3aa: CASSLGSSGRLGEQFF; CDR3nt: TGTGCCAGCAGTTTAGGGTCTAGCGGGAGACTAGGTGAGCAGTTCTTC; d_gene: TRBD2; len: 16; abundance: -; v_gene: TRBV27; j_gene: TRBJ2-1
CDR3aa: CASSGGLDTEAFF; CDR3nt: TGTGCCAGCAGCGGGGGGCTCGACACTGAAGCTTTCTTT; d_gene: -; len: 13; abundance: -; v_gene: TRBV27; j_gene: TRBJ1-1
CDR3aa: CASSISGTPHEQYF; CDR3nt: TGTGCCAGCAGCATTAGCGGGACCCCCCACGAGCAGTACTTC; d_gene: TRBD2; len: 14; abundance: -; v_gene: TRBV5-4; j_gene: TRBJ2-7
CDR3aa: CASTGAVYSTGELFF; CDR3nt: TGTGCCAGCACCGGAGCGGTGTATAGCACCGGGGAGCTGTTTTTT; d_gene: -; len: 15; abundance: once; v_gene: TRBV7-2; j_gene: TRBJ2-2
CDR3aa: CASTLSRVANYGYTF; CDR3nt: TGTGCCAGCACCCTCAGTCGGGTGGCTAACTATGGCTACACCTTC; d_gene: -; len: 15; abundance: -; v_gene: TRBV2; j_gene: TRBJ1-2
CDR3aa: CASSIEGGTSYEQYF; CDR3nt: TGTGCCAGTAGTATAGAGGGAGGGACCTCCTACGAGCAGTACTTC; d_gene: TRBD2; len: 15; abundance: once; v_gene: TRBV19; j_gene: TRBJ2-7
CDR3aa: CASSPPTGNTEAFF; CDR3nt: TGCGCCAGCAGCCCACCGACAGGGAACACTGAAGCTTTCTTT; d_gene: -; len: 14; abundance: -; v_gene: TRBV4-1; j_gene: TRBJ1-1
CDR3aa: CASNQGPNTEAFF; CDR3nt: TGTGCCAGCAACCAGGGGCCGAACACTGAAGCTTTCTTT; d_gene: -; len: 13; abundance: -; v_gene: TRBV11-2; j_gene: TRBJ1-1
CDR3aa: CASSDDGGDQPQHF; CDR3nt: TGTGCCAGCAGCGACGACGGTGGGGATCAGCCCCAGCATTTT; d_gene: -; len: 14; abundance: -; v_gene: TRBV9; j_gene: TRBJ1-5
CDR3aa: CASSISGGAHGYTF; CDR3nt: TGTGCCAGCAGCATCTCCGGGGGCGCCCATGGCTACACCTTC; d_gene: -; len: 14; abundance: once; v_gene: TRBV5-6; j_gene: TRBJ1-2